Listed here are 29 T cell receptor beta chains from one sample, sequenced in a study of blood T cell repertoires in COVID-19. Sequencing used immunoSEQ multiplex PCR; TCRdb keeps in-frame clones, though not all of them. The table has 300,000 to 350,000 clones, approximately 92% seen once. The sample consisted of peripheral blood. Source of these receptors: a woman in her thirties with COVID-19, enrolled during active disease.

The CDR3 sequence is CASSLNRNTEAFF. CDR3 DNA sequence: TGTGCCAGCAGTTTAAATCGGAACACTGAAGCTTTCTTT. This chain uses TRBV12-3 or TRBV12-4 with TRBJ1-1; no definite D call. This CDR3 spans 13 amino acids. V lost 2 bases and J lost 1, with 5 bases in between.

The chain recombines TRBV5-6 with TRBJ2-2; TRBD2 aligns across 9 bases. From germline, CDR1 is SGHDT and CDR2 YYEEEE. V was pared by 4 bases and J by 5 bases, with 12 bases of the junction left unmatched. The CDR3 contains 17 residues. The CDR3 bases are TGTGCCAGCAGCGTCACGGGACTAGCCCCCGGTACCGGGGAGCTGTTTTTT. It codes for CASSVTGLAPGTGELFF.

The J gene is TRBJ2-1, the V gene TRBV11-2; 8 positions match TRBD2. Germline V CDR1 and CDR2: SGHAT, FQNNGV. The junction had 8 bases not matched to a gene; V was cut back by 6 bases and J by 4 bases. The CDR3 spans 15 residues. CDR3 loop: CASREKRESYNEQFF. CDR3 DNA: TGTGCCAGCAGGGAAAAGCGGGAGTCTTACAATGAGCAGTTCTTC.

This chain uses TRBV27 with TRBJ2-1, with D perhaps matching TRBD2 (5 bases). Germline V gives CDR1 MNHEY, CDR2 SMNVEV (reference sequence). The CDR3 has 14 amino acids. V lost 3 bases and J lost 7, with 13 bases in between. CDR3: CASSFLPGGNEQFF. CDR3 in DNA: TGTGCCAGCAGTTTTCTCCCTGGCGGGAATGAGCAGTTCTTC.

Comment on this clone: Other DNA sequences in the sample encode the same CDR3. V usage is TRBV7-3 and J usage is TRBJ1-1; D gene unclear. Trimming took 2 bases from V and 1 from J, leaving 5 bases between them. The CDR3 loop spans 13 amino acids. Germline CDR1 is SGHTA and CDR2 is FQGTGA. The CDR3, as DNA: TGTGCCAGCAGCTTACCGGGGAACACTGAAGCTTTCTTT. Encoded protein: CASSLPGNTEAFF.

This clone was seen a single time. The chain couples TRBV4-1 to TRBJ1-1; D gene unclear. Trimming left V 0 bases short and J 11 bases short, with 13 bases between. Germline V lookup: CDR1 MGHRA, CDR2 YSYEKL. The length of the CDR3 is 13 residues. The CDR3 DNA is TGCGCCAGCAGCCAAGACGAGGACTTTTGGGCTTTCTTT. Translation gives CASSQDEDFWAFF.

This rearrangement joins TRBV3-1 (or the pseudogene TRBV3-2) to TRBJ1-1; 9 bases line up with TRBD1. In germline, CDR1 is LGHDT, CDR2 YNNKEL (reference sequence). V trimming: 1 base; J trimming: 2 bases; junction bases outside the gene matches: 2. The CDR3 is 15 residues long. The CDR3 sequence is CASSQGTGGNTEAFF. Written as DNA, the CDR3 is TGTGCCAGCAGCCAAGGAACAGGGGGCAACACTGAAGCTTTCTTT.

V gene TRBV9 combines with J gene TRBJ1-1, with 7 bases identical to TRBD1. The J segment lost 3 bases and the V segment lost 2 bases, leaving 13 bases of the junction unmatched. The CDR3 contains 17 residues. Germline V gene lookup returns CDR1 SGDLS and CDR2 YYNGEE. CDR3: CASSVWDSHSLDTEAFF. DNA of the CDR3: TGTGCCAGCAGCGTCTGGGACAGCCACAGTTTGGACACTGAAGCTTTCTTT.

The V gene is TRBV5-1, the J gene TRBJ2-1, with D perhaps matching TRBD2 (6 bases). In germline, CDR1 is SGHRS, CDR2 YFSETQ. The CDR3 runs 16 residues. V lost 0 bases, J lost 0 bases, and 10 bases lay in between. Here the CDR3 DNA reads TGCGCCAGCAGCTTGGAAACGGGGGTCTCCTACAATGAGCAGTTCTTC. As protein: CASSLETGVSYNEQFF.

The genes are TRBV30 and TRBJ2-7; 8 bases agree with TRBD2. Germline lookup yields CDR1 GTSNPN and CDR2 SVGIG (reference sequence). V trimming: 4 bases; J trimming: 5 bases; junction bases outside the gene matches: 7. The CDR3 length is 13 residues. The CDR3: CAWNSGAGDEQYF. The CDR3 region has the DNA TGTGCCTGGAATAGCGGGGCCGGGGACGAGCAGTACTTC.

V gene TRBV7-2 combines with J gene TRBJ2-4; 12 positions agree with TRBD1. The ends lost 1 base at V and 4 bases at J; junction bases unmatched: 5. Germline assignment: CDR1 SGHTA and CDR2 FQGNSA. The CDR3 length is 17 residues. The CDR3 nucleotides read TGTGCCAGCAGCTTAGTTGGGGGACAGGGGGCAAAAAACATTCAGTACTTC. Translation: CASSLVGGQGAKNIQYF.

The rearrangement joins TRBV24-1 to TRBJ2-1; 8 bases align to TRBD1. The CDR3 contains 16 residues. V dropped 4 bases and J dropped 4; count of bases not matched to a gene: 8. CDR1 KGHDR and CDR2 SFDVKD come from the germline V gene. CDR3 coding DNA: TGTGCCACCAGTGACGTAGGACAGGGCCAATACAATGAGCAGTTCTTC. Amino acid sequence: CATSDVGQGQYNEQFF.

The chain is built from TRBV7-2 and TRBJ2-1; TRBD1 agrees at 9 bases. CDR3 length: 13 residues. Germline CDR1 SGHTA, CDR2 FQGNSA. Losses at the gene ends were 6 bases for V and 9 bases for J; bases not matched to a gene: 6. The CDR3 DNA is TGTGCCAGCAGTCGCGGACAGGGGAGTGAGCAGTTCTTC. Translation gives CASSRGQGSEQFF.

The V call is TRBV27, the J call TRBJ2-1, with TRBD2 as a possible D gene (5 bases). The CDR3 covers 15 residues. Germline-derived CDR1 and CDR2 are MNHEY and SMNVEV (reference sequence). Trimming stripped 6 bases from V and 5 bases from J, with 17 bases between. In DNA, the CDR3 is TGTGCCAGCAGCCGGGATGGCGTAGCGAACAATGAGCAGTTCTTC. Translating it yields CASSRDGVANNEQFF.

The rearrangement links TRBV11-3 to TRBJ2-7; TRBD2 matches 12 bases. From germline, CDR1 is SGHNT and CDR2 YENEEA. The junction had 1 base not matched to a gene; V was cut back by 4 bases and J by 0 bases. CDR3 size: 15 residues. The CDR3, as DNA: TGTGCCAGCAGCTCGGGACTAGCGGGCTCCTACGAGCAGTACTTC. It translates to CASSSGLAGSYEQYF. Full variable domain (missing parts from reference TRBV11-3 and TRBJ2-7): EAGVVQSPRYKIIEKKQPVAFWCNPISGHNTLYWYLQNLGQGPELLIRYENEEAVDDSQLPKDRFSAERLKGVDSTLKIQPAELGDSAVYLCASSSGLAGSYEQYFGPGTRLTVT.

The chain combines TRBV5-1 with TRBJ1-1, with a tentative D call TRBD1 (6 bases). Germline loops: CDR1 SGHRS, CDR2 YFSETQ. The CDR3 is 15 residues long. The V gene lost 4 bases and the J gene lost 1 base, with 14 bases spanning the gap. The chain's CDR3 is CASSPQGRGNTEAFF. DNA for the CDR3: TGCGCCAGCAGCCCACAGGGCCGGGGGAACACTGAAGCTTTCTTT. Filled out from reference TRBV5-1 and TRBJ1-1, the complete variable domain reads KAGVTQTPRYLIKTRGQQVTLSCSPISGHRSVSWYQQTPGQGLQFLFEYFSETQRNKGNFPGRFSGRQFSNSRSEMNVSTLELGDSALYLCASSPQGRGNTEAFFGQGTRLTVV.

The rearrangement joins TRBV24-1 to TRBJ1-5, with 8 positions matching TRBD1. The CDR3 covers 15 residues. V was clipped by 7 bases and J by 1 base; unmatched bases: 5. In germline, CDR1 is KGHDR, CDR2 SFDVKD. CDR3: CATSPQGASNQPQHF. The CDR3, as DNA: TGTGCCACCAGCCCCCAGGGGGCCAGCAATCAGCCCCAGCATTTT.

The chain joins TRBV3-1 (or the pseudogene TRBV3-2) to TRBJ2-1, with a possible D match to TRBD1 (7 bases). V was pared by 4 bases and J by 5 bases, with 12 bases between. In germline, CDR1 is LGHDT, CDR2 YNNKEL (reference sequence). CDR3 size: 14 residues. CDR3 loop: CASSLGGTDNEQFF. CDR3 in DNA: TGTGCCAGCAGCCTCGGCGGGACAGACAATGAGCAGTTCTTC.

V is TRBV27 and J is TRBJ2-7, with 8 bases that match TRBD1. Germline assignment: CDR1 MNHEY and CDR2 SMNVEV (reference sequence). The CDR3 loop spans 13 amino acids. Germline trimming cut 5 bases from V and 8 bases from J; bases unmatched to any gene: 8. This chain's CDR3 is CASSPGTGYQQYF. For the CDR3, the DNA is TGTGCCAGCAGTCCTGGGACAGGCTATCAGCAGTACTTC.

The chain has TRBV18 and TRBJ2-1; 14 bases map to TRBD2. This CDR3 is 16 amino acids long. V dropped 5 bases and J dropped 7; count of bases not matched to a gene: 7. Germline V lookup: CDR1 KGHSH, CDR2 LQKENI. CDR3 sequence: CASSIRLAGGPNEQFF. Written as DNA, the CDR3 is TGTGCCAGCTCAATAAGACTAGCGGGAGGGCCGAATGAGCAGTTCTTC. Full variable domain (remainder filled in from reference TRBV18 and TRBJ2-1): NAGVMQNPRHLVRRRGQEARLRCSPMKGHSHVYWYRQLPEEGLKFMVYLQKENIIDESGMPKERFSAEFPKEGPSILRIQQVVRGDSAAYFCASSIRLAGGPNEQFFGPGTRLTVL.

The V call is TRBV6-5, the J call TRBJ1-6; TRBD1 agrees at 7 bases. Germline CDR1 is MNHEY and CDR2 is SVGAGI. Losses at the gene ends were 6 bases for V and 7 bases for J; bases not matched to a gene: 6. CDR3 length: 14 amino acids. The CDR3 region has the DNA TGTGCCAGCAGGGGGGGACAGAACAATTCACCCCTCCACTTT. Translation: CASRGGQNNSPLHF.

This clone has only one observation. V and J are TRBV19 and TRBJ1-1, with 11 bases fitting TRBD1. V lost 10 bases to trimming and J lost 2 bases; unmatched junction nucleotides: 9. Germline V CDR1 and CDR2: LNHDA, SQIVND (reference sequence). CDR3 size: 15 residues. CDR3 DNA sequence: TGTGCCACCCGACACAGGACAGGGGGCAACACTGAAGCTTTCTTT. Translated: CATRHRTGGNTEAFF.

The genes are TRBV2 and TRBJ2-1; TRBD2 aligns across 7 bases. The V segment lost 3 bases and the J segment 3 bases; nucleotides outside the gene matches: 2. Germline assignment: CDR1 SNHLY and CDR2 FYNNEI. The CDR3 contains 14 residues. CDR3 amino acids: CASSETSSYNEQFF. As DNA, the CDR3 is TGTGCCAGCAGTGAGACTAGCAGCTACAATGAGCAGTTCTTC.

The CDR3 DNA reads TGTGCCTCACGGACAGGGGCTAATTCACCCCTCCACTTT. Its protein product is CASRTGANSPLHF. This rearrangement joins TRBV30 to TRBJ1-6; TRBD1 aligns across 9 bases. Trimming cost V 7 bases and J 6 bases; bases outside gene matches: 4. The CDR3 loop spans 13 amino acids. Germline-derived CDR1 and CDR2 are GTSNPN and SVGIG (reference sequence).

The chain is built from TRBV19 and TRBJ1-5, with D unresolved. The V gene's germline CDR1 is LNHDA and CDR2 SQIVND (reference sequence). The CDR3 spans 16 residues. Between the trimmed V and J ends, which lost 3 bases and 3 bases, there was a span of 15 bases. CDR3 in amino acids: CASSMAWQVINQPQHF. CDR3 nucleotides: TGTGCCAGTAGTATGGCTTGGCAGGTGATCAATCAGCCCCAGCATTTT. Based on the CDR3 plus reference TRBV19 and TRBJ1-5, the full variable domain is DGGITQSPKYLFRKEGQNVTLSCEQNLNHDAMYWYRQDPGQGLRLIYYSQIVNDFQKGDIAEGYSVSREKKESFPLTVTSAQKNPTAFYLCASSMAWQVINQPQHFGDGTRLSIL.

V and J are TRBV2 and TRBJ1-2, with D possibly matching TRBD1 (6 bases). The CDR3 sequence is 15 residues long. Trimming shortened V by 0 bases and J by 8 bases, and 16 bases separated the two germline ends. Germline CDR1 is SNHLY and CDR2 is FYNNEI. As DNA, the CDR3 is TGTGCCAGCAGTGAAGCAGGCAGGGGCAATCGGGGCTACACCTTC. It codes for CASSEAGRGNRGYTF.

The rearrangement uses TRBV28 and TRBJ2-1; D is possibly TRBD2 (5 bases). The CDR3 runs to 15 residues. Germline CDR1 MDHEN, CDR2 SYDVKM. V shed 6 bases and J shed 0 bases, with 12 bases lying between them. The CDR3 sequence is CASSPTGSSYNEQFF. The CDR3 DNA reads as TGTGCCAGCAGCCCCACTGGGAGCTCCTACAATGAGCAGTTCTTC. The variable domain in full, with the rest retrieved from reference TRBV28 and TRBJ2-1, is DVKVTQSSRYLVKRTGEKVFLECVQDMDHENMFWYRQDPGLGLRLIYFSYDVKMKEKGDIPEGYSVSREKKERFSLILESASTNQTSMYLCASSPTGSSYNEQFFGPGTRLTVL.

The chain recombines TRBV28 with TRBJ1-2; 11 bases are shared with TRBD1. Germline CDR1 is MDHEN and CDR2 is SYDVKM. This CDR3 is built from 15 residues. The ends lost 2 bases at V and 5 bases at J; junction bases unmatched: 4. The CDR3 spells CASSLGQGARYGYTF. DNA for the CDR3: TGTGCCAGCAGTTTAGGACAGGGGGCGAGGTATGGCTACACCTTC.

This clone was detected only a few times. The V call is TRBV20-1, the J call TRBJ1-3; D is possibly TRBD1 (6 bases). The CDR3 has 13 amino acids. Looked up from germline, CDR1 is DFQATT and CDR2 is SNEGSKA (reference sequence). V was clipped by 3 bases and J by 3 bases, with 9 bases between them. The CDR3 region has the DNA TGCAGTGCTAGTACAGGGCTTGGAAACACCATATATTTT. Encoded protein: CSASTGLGNTIYF.